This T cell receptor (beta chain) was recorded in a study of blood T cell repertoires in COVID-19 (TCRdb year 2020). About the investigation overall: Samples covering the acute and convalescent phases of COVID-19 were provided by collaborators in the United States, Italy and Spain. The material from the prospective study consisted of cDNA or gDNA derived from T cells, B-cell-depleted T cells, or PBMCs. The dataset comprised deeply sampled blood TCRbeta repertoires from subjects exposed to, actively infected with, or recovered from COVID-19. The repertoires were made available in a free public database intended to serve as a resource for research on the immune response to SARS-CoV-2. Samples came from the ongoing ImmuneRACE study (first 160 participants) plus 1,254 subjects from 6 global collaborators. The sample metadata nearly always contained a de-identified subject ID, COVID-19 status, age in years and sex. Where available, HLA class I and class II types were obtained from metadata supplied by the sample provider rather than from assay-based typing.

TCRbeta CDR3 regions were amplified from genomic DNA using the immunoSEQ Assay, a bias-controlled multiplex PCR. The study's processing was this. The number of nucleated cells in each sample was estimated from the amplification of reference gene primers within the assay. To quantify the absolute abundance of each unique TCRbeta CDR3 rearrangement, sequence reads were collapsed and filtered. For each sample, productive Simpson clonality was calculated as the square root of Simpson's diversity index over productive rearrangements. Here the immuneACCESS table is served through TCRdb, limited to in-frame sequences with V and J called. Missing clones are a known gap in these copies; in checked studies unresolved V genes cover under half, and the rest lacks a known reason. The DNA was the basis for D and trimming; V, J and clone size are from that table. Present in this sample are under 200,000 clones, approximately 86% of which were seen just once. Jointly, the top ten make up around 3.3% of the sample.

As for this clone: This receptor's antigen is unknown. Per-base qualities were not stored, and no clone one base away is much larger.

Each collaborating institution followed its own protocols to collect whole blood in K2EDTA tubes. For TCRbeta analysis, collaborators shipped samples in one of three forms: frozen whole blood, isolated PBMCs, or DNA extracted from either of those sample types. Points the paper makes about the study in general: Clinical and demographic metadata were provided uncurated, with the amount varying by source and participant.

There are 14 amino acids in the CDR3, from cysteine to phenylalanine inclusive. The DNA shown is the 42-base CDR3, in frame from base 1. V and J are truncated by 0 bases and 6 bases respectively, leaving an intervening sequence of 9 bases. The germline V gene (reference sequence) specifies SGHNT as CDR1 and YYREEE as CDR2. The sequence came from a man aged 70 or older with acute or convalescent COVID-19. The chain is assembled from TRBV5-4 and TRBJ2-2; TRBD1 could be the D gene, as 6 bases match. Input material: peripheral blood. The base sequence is TGTGCCAGCAGCTTGGGTTGGGGGCCCGGGGAGCTGTTTTTT. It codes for CASSLGWGPGELFF.